A selection of T cell receptor beta chains follows, all from one sample in a study of beta chain features in type 1 diabetes. TCRdb's table, derived via immunoSEQ multiplex PCR, lists solely in-frame clones and lacks some. Here the sample spans some 290,000 clones, 24% being singletons. Sequences were obtained from naive CD4+ T cells from blood. Receptors originate from a woman aged 25 to 39 with type 1 diabetes. Each CDR3 is given without its conserved first and last residue. The order of the fields is clone size, V gene, CDR3 protein. For some rows the clone size is stated as once, few or many, or as a class when expanded; others skip it.

size: few
V: TRBV10-3
CDR3: AISQRAGPNYEQY

size: .
V: TRBV30
CDR3: AGGGQGPEQY

size: few
V: TRBV9
CDR3: ASSMMGLAGQETQY

size: .
V: TRBV5-1
CDR3: ASSSGLAGEGETQY

size: .
V: TRBV5-1
CDR3: ASSFSPTSGSPDTQY

size: few
V: TRBV9
CDR3: ASRSYRLSPSSYNEQF

size: .
V: TRBV30
CDR3: AWTVNSNQPQH

size: few
V: TRBV5-1
CDR3: ASKGVGNTEAF

size: .
V: TRBV9
CDR3: ASSVRASPNTGELF

size: few
V: TRBV23-1
CDR3: ASIDTGTGDTEAF

size: .
V: TRBV7-2
CDR3: ASSLGGGIYNEQF

size: .
V: TRBV11-2
CDR3: ASSLRQGTSTDTQY

size: .
V: TRBV7-9
CDR3: ASSPTGVDTIY

size: few
V: TRBV4-1
CDR3: ASSRTLRRERF

size: .
V: TRBV29-1
CDR3: SATLPGQAHQPQH

size: .
V: TRBV19
CDR3: ATQRQGQVYGYT

size: few
V: TRBV28
CDR3: ASSLWVSLDEQF

size: few
V: TRBV4-2
CDR3: ASSQEKQGYEQF

size: .
V: TRBV2
CDR3: ASSAAGFGYT

size: .
V: TRBV6-5
CDR3: ASRFSGRARDEQF

size: few
V: TRBV28
CDR3: ASSRGGIETQY

size: .
V: TRBV18
CDR3: ASSPRTGARGYT

size: .
V: TRBV5-1
CDR3: ASSFNIYEQY

size: few
V: TRBV30
CDR3: AWSRFRSQETQY

size: .
V: TRBV30
CDR3: AWSVVWQGAEENYGYT

size: .
V: TRBV29-1
CDR3: SVGLGQTRGEQY

size: .
V: TRBV6-5
CDR3: ASSYNRANTEAF

size: few
V: TRBV2
CDR3: ASGGQGFTEAF

size: .
V: TRBV7-9
CDR3: ASSYPSSTGELF

size: .
V: TRBV6-5
CDR3: ASSPDSSLYGYT

size: few
V: TRBV29-1
CDR3: SVEVSRNYGYT

size: few
V: TRBV9
CDR3: ASSHPVDRNTGELF

size: .
V: TRBV11-2
CDR3: ASSLTGGPLGNIQY

size: few
V: TRBV18
CDR3: ASSRESEQY

size: .
V: TRBV29-1
CDR3: SVHGGSSYNEQF

size: few
V: TRBV19
CDR3: ASSSDKKNTEAF

size: .
V: TRBV5-1
CDR3: ASSFGGGDYNEQF

size: .
V: TRBV27
CDR3: ASRYLRDRNTEAF

size: .
V: TRBV2
CDR3: ASSLFSGQGSGYT

size: few
V: TRBV7-2
CDR3: ASSSTGAGNTEAF

size: .
V: TRBV2
CDR3: ASSLSAGNEQF

size: .
V: TRBV5-1
CDR3: ASSPRTENTEAF

size: few
V: TRBV27
CDR3: ASSPPLGTSGDNEQF

size: .
V: TRBV7-2
CDR3: ASRSSGKSYNEQF

size: few
V: TRBV2
CDR3: ASSEARGGYT

size: .
V: TRBV7-9
CDR3: ASSSGSLSYEQY

size: .
V: TRBV6-1
CDR3: ASSEVSRDEQY

size: .
V: TRBV30
CDR3: AWSSTGGTEAF

size: .
V: TRBV4-1
CDR3: ASSQRREGQPQH

size: .
V: TRBV29-1
CDR3: SVGWTSRNQPQH

size: .
V: TRBV30
CDR3: ASMEGWTEAF

size: .
V: TRBV5-1
CDR3: ASSPGPSGGQETQY

size: few
V: TRBV5-4
CDR3: ASSPGTDPYEQY

size: few
V: TRBV30
CDR3: AWRRGGAQETQY

size: few
V: TRBV2
CDR3: ASSFDRGQVPQH